What follows are 10 T cell receptor beta chains derived from one specimen sequenced in a study of blood T cells in healthy people across ages. A J-beta primer mix and a sample-barcoded 5' primer were used in a second PCR of about 7 to 12 cycles. One entry per CDR3 protein results from TCRdb running MiXCR on the 5' RACE reads. The sample carries hundreds of thousands of distinct CDR3 sequences, over 20% recorded once. Input material: blood. The receptors stem from a man aged 70 or older in good health.

V and J are TRBV5-1 and TRBJ2-3; D not certain. The V end lost 7 bases, the J end lost 0 bases, and 12 bases lay between the germline ends. The CDR3 length is 14 residues. Germline lookup yields CDR1 SGHRS and CDR2 YFSETQ. The CDR3 region has the DNA TGCGCCAGCGACGAAGGATCTAGCACAGATACGCAGTATTTT. It codes for CASDEGSSTDTQYF.

The table lists this clonotype with a few counts. The J gene is TRBJ2-3, the V gene TRBV12-3 or TRBV12-4; 7 bases fit TRBD1. J lost 4 bases, V lost 1 base, and 5 bases had no gene match. The CDR3 spans 15 residues. The CDR3 region has the DNA TGTGCCAGCAGTTTAGGCAGGGGGTTCGCAGATACGCAGTATTTT. It is translated as CASSLGRGFADTQYF.

The V call is TRBV7-9, the J call TRBJ2-1, with D possibly being TRBD1 or TRBD2 (5 bases each). This CDR3 is built from 16 residues. Germline loops: CDR1 SEHNR, CDR2 FQNEAQ (reference sequence). Between the trimmed V and J ends, which lost 3 bases and 6 bases, there was a span of 18 bases. CDR3 DNA sequence: TGTGCCAGCAGCTTGGGCCGAGGGGCCCGATCCAATGAGCAGTTCTTC. Translated, it gives CASSLGRGARSNEQFF.

The V and J genes are TRBV29-1 and TRBJ1-2; 8 bases are shared with TRBD1. This CDR3 spans 14 amino acids. CDR1 is SQVTM and CDR2 is ANQGSEA in the germline V gene. V lost 6 bases and J lost 3; bases outside the gene matches: 9. CDR3 bases: TGCAGCGTCCCGGACAGGGCCTCCTACTATGGCTACACCTTC. Translation gives CSVPDRASYYGYTF.

The sample holds a few counts of this clonotype. V is TRBV29-1 and J is TRBJ2-5, with D possibly matching TRBD1 (6 bases). V lost 5 bases and J 4 bases, leaving 11 bases between the germline ends. Germline V gives CDR1 SQVTM, CDR2 ANQGSEA. The CDR3 length is 12 residues. CDR3 sequence reads: CSVSGQRETQYF. The CDR3 DNA is TGCAGCGTTTCTGGACAGAGAGAGACCCAGTACTTC.

The chain uses TRBV27 and TRBJ1-2, with D unclear. The germline V gene has CDR1 MNHEY and CDR2 SMNVEV (reference sequence). The CDR3 totals 14 residues. The V and J ends lost 2 bases and 7 bases respectively, with 14 bases between them. CDR3 residues: CASSLTGARSGYTF. CDR3 bases: TGTGCCAGCAGTTTAACCGGCGCCCGCAGTGGCTACACCTTC.

The chain links TRBV7-2 to TRBJ1-2, with a tentative D call TRBD1 (5 bases). The CDR3 runs to 15 residues. Trimming took 3 bases from V and 4 from J, leaving 15 bases between them. Germline lookup yields CDR1 SGHTA and CDR2 FQGNSA. The CDR3 protein is CASSFDPTASYGYTF. The CDR3 DNA follows: TGTGCCAGCAGCTTTGACCCGACAGCCTCCTATGGCTACACCTTC. Complete variable domain (other parts from reference TRBV7-2 and TRBJ1-2): GAGVSQSPSNKVTEKGKDVELRCDPISGHTALYWYRQSLGQGLEFLIYFQGNSAPDKSGLPSDRFSAERTGGSVSTLTIQRTQQEDSAVYLCASSFDPTASYGYTFGSGTRLTVV.

The chain employs TRBV5-1 and TRBJ2-7, with 7 bases lining up with TRBD1. The CDR3 has 14 residues. Per the germline V gene, CDR1 is SGHRS and CDR2 is YFSETQ. Trimming at V came to 4 bases and at J to 1 base, leaving 5 bases not matched to a gene. Here the CDR3 reads CASSRNRGSYEQYF. The CDR3 coding sequence is TGCGCCAGCAGCAGAAACAGGGGTTCCTACGAGCAGTACTTC. The whole variable domain, remainder taken from reference TRBV5-1 and TRBJ2-7, is KAGVTQTPRYLIKTRGQQVTLSCSPISGHRSVSWYQQTPGQGLQFLFEYFSETQRNKGNFPGRFSGRQFSNSRSEMNVSTLELGDSALYLCASSRNRGSYEQYFGPGTRLTVT.

This clonotype occurred a few times. The rearrangement joins TRBV11-2 to TRBJ2-5; 9 positions agree with TRBD2. With V trimmed by 4 bases and J by 1 base, 7 bases remained unmatched. Looked up from germline, CDR1 is SGHAT and CDR2 is FQNNGV. The CDR3 has 16 amino acids. Written as DNA, the CDR3 is TGTGCCAGCAGCTCCATAGCGGGGGTTACCCAAGAGACCCAGTACTTC. Protein: CASSSIAGVTQETQYF.

This clonotype was detected a few times. The chain recombines TRBV3-1 with TRBJ1-6; D remains ambiguous. Deletions cut 3 bases from V and 9 bases from J, with 6 bases between. Germline values: CDR1 LGHDT, CDR2 YNNKEL (reference sequence). CDR3 size: 12 residues. The CDR3 DNA reads as TGTGCCAGCAGCCATCTGATTTCACCCCTCCACTTT. Its protein product is CASSHLISPLHF.